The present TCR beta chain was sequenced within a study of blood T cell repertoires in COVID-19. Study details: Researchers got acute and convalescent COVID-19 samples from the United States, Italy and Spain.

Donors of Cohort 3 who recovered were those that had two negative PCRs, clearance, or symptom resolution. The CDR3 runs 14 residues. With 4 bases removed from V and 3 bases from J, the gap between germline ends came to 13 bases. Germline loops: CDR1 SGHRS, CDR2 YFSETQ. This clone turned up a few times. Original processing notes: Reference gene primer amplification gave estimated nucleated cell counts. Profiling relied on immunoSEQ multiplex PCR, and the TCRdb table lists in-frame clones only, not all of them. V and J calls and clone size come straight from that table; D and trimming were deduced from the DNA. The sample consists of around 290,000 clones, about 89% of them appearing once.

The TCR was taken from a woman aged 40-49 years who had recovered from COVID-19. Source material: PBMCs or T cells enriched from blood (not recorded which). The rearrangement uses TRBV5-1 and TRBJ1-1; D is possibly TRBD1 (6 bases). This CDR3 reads CASSRDIEDTEAFF. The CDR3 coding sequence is TGCGCCAGCAGCAGGGACATCGAGGACACTGAAGCTTTCTTT.